The rows below give T cell receptor beta chains drawn from one sample of a study of T-cell memory formation after mild COVID-19. TCRdb ran MiXCR on the 5' RACE reads and lists one entry per CDR3 protein. The sample carries 150,000 to 200,000 distinct CDR3 sequences, about a sixth recorded once. Sequences were obtained from PBMCs or a T cell subset sorted from them (not recorded which). Receptors were obtained from an adult woman who had mild COVID-19 (a few samples of this study predate the infection). Cell type and time point are not known. Each CDR3 is given with its conserved first and last residue. The D gene is left open where the match is weak. Where a row states a size, it is once, few, many or the class of an expanded clone; other rows omit it.

D gene,clone size,V gene,J gene,CDR3 DNA,CDR3 protein
TRBD1,few,TRBV5-1,TRBJ2-2,TGCGCCACCGCACAGGGGGCGAACACCGGGGAGCTGTTTTTT,CATAQGANTGELFF
-,few,TRBV20-1,TRBJ2-2,TGCAGTGCTAGCAACGGGGGGCCCACCGGGGAGCTGTTTTTT,CSASNGGPTGELFF
TRBD2,few,TRBV11-1,TRBJ2-7,TGTGCCAGCAGCTTAGGAGGGAGCGGGAGATACGACGAGCAGTACTTC,CASSLGGSGRYDEQYF
TRBD1,-,TRBV9,TRBJ2-7,TGTGCCAGCAGCACAGGACAGGGACCCTACGAGCAGTACTTC,CASSTGQGPYEQYF
-,-,TRBV7-9,TRBJ1-2,TGTGCCAGCAGCATCCTCGGTGAAGCCGGAGGCTATGGCTACACCTTC,CASSILGEAGGYGYTF
TRBD2,few,TRBV20-1,TRBJ2-2,TGCAGTGCTAGAGATCGGGAGCGGGGGTACACCGGGGAGCTGTTTTTT,CSARDRERGYTGELFF
-,once,TRBV20-1,TRBJ2-2,TGCAGTGCTAGCAGGCCAGGCACCGGGGAGCTGTTTTTT,CSASRPGTGELFF
TRBD2,few,TRBV7-8,TRBJ2-1,TGTGCCAGCAGCTCTCCCCGTCGACTAGCGGGAGTCTACAATGAGCAGTTCTTC,CASSSPRRLAGVYNEQFF
TRBD1,many,TRBV5-1,TRBJ2-4,TGCGCCAGCAGCTTGGCCGGGACAGGGGGAGGCCTCTACTTC,CASSLAGTGGGLYF
-,few,TRBV10-3,TRBJ2-5,TGTGCCATCGGACGGAGCCAAGAGACCCAGTACTTC,CAIGRSQETQYF
TRBD2,few,TRBV10-3,TRBJ2-3,TGTGCCATCAGTGAGTCGGGACTACCCACAGATACGCAGTATTTT,CAISESGLPTDTQYF
TRBD1,few,TRBV6-5,TRBJ1-2,TGTGCCAGCAGTTATTCGGACAGGGGGAACTATGGCTACACCTTC,CASSYSDRGNYGYTF
TRBD2,-,TRBV10-3,TRBJ2-1,TGTGCCATCAGCGGGAGGAATGAGCAGTTCTTC,CAISGRNEQFF
TRBD1,-,TRBV6-2/TRBV6-3,TRBJ1-3,TGTGCCAGCACCATACAGGGGGACCGTGGAAACACCATATATTTT,CASTIQGDRGNTIYF
TRBD1,few,TRBV3-1,TRBJ2-1,TGTGCCAGCAGCCTAGCCGGGACAGCGATGTACAATGAGCAGTTCTTC,CASSLAGTAMYNEQFF
-,-,TRBV6-2/TRBV6-3,TRBJ2-6,TGTGCCAGCAGTCCGATAGGCCCCATGGCCAACGTCCTGACTTTC,CASSPIGPMANVLTF
-,-,TRBV5-1,TRBJ2-7,TGCGCCAGCAGCCCTTCCCAGAGCTCCTACGAGCAGTACTTC,CASSPSQSSYEQYF
TRBD2,medium-sized,TRBV5-1,TRBJ2-1,TGCGCCAGCAGCTCCGGGACTAGCGGGAGGAGCTCCTACAATGAGCAGTTCTTC,CASSSGTSGRSSYNEQFF
TRBD2,few,TRBV11-3,TRBJ2-4,TGTGCCAGCAGCTTAGAAGGACTAGCGGAAAACATTCAGTACTTC,CASSLEGLAENIQYF
-,-,TRBV14,TRBJ2-2,TGTGCCAGCAGCCAAGATCATCACACCGGGGAGCTGTTTTTT,CASSQDHHTGELFF
-,-,TRBV21-1,TRBJ2-6,TGTGCCAGCAGCAAAGGGCAGGTACTCTCTGGGGCCAACGTCCTGACTTTC,CASSKGQVLSGANVLTF
-,-,TRBV7-3,TRBJ2-2,TGTGCCAGCAGCTTAACAGGAGGGCGGGGCGCCACCGGGGAGCTGTTTTTT,CASSLTGGRGATGELFF
-,-,TRBV6-5,TRBJ2-5,TGTGCCAGCCGATCTCAAGGGACCCAGTACTTC,CASRSQGTQYF
-,-,TRBV7-9,TRBJ2-6,TGTGCCAGCACCCCCCAAGGATGGGCCAACGTCCTGACTTTC,CASTPQGWANVLTF
-,-,TRBV7-2,TRBJ1-1,TGTGCCAGCAGCTTAGCGGCCGCCGGGACACCTGAACGGACTGAAGCTTTCTTT,CASSLAAAGTPERTEAFF
-,few,TRBV7-8,TRBJ2-7,TGTGCCAGCAGCCGGCTATCTCAATACGAGCAGTACTTC,CASSRLSQYEQYF
-,few,TRBV27,TRBJ1-2,TGTGCCAGCAGTTACGCGGCGACGATTGCTGGCTACACCTTC,CASSYAATIAGYTF
TRBD2,-,TRBV19,TRBJ2-7,TGTGCCAGTAGTATAACCGGACTAGCGGAAACCTACGAGCAGTACTTC,CASSITGLAETYEQYF
-,-,TRBV3-1,TRBJ1-1,TGTGCCAGCAGCCAAGATCTCGCAGGTGAAGCTTTCTTT,CASSQDLAGEAFF
TRBD1,few,TRBV18,TRBJ2-1,TGTGCCAGCTCACCTGGACAGGAGACCTACAATGAGCAGTTCTTC,CASSPGQETYNEQFF
-,few,TRBV4-1,TRBJ2-7,TGCGCCAGCAGCCCTACAGAAGTCGGAGGTGTACGGCAGTACTTC,CASSPTEVGGVRQYF
TRBD2,-,TRBV5-1,TRBJ2-3,TGCGCCAGCAGCCCGGCTGGTAGCGGGAGCACAGATACGCAGTATTTT,CASSPAGSGSTDTQYF
-,few,TRBV19,TRBJ1-5,TGTGCCAGTACCCTATTTCCGGGACAGCCCCAGCATTTT,CASTLFPGQPQHF
TRBD2,few,TRBV20-1,TRBJ2-2,TGCAGTGCTAGCGGGAGGCCACATAACACCGGGGAGCTGTTTTTT,CSASGRPHNTGELFF
-,-,TRBV7-9,TRBJ2-7,TGTGCCAGCAGCTTGACAGGCTCTAAGGACGAGCAGTACTTC,CASSLTGSKDEQYF
TRBD1,many,TRBV9,TRBJ2-1,TGTGCCAGCAGCCCCCGGACAGGGAACAATGAGCAGTTCTTC,CASSPRTGNNEQFF
-,-,TRBV7-2,TRBJ2-3,TGTGCCAGCAGCGCGGAAAGGTGGGGGGGCACAGATACGCAGTATTTT,CASSAERWGGTDTQYF
TRBD2,many,TRBV7-2,TRBJ2-5,TGTGCCAGCAGCCCGACGGGGGGAGAGACCCAGTACTTC,CASSPTGGETQYF
-,-,TRBV10-3,TRBJ2-3,TGTGCCAGCGGGCGCGGGGAGACTAGCACAGATACGCAGTATTTT,CASGRGETSTDTQYF
-,few,TRBV29-1,TRBJ1-1,TGCGTTGCCCACCGGGGCCGGTACACTGAAGCTTTCTTT,CVAHRGRYTEAFF
-,-,TRBV11-2,TRBJ2-7,TGTGCCAGCAGCTTAGGGGGACCCGAGCAGTACTTC,CASSLGGPEQYF
-,-,TRBV7-8,TRBJ2-3,TGTGCCAGCAGCCACAGAACGTGGAGGGCCGGCACAGATACGCAGTATTTT,CASSHRTWRAGTDTQYF
-,-,TRBV20-1,TRBJ1-2,TGCAGTGCTTCAATTGACTATGGCTACACCTTC,CSASIDYGYTF
-,few,TRBV12-3/TRBV12-4,TRBJ2-3,TGTGCCACCAAGAGCTTAGATACGCAGTATTTT,CATKSLDTQYF
-,few,TRBV18,TRBJ1-1,TGTGCCAGCTCACCGATGGAGAACACTGAAGCTTTCTTT,CASSPMENTEAFF
-,-,TRBV25-1,TRBJ2-1,TGTGCCAGCAGTGGACCTAAGGGTGTCAGTAAGTTCTTC,CASSGPKGVSKFF
-,-,TRBV9,TRBJ1-2,TGTGCCAGCACCTCGGACAGCTCGTTATACTATGGCTACACCTTC,CASTSDSSLYYGYTF
-,-,TRBV4-2,TRBJ1-5,TGTGCCAGCAGCCAAGAAACCAAGGGAAGTCAGCCCCAGCATTTT,CASSQETKGSQPQHF
TRBD2,-,TRBV7-8,TRBJ2-1,TGTGCCAGCAGCGTCAGACTAGCGGGGTTATACAATGAGCAGTTCTTC,CASSVRLAGLYNEQFF
-,few,TRBV20-1,TRBJ1-5,TGCAGTGCTAGGAAGGCAGGGGTCTCGAATCAGCCCCAGCATTTT,CSARKAGVSNQPQHF
TRBD1,-,TRBV6-1,TRBJ1-1,TGTGCCAGTCTAGAGACAGGGAATCATCCTGAAGCTTTCTTT,CASLETGNHPEAFF
TRBD2,few,TRBV7-2,TRBJ2-5,TGTGCCAGCAGCTCCCGGACTAGCGGGACCGAGACCCAGTACTTC,CASSSRTSGTETQYF
-,few,TRBV29-1,TRBJ2-1,TGCAGCGTCCACGGCGACAATGAGCAGTTCTTC,CSVHGDNEQFF
-,few,TRBV7-2,TRBJ2-2,TGTGCCAGCAGCATAACCGGACGGACCGGGGAGCTGTTTTTT,CASSITGRTGELFF
-,few,TRBV7-9,TRBJ2-1,TGTGCCAGCAGTCCCATGCAGGCCCATGAGCAGTTCTTC,CASSPMQAHEQFF
TRBD2,few,TRBV30,TRBJ2-7,TGTGCCTGGAGTGTACATAGCGGGAGTATCGGGCAGTACTTC,CAWSVHSGSIGQYF
-,few,TRBV7-3,TRBJ1-2,TGTGCCAGCAGCCCAAACAGTAACTATGGCTACACCTTC,CASSPNSNYGYTF
TRBD2,few,TRBV6-2/TRBV6-3,TRBJ2-5,TGTGCCAGCAGTTCGACTAGCGGGAGGATCGAGACCCAGTACTTC,CASSSTSGRIETQYF
-,-,TRBV7-9,TRBJ1-4,TGTGCCAGCAGCAGAGGGGTGGGGATCAACGAAAAACTGTTTTTT,CASSRGVGINEKLFF
-,-,TRBV5-1,TRBJ1-5,TGCGCCAGCAGCTTGGACACTGGTAGCAATCAGCCCCAGCATTTT,CASSLDTGSNQPQHF